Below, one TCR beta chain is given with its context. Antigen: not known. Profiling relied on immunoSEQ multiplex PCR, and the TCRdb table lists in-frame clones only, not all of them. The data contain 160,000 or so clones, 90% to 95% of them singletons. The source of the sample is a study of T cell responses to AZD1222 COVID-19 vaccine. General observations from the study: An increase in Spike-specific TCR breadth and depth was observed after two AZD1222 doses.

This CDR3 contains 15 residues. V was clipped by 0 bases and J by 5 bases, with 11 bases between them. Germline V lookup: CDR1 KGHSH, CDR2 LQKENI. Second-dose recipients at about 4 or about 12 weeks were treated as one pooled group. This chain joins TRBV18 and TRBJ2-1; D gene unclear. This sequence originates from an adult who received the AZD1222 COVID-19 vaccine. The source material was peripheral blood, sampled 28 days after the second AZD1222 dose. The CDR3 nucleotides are TGTGCCAGCTCACCACCGGATTTCACCCACAATGAGCAGTTCTTC. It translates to CASSPPDFTHNEQFF.